Shown below are 25 T cell receptor beta chains from a single sample sequenced in a study of post-analysis software for immune sequencing data. Study-wide findings and caveats: TRBV segments more frequent in patients than in controls numbered five and included TRBV5-6, TRBV5-1 and TRBV20-1.

Their cognate antigens are unknown. TCR beta cDNA libraries had unique molecular identifiers. TCRdb fed the PCR reads into MiXCR, producing one record per CDR3 protein. The sample contains approximately 150,000 distinct CDR3 sequences, approximately 28% of which appear only once. The sample was blood. Every receptor here comes from a girl between 5 and 17 years old with multiple sclerosis.

Remarks on this clonotype: This may stem from a read error, because a much larger clone lies one nucleotide away. This sequence joins TRBV5-1 and TRBJ2-1; TRBD2 agrees at 10 bases. The DNA end is a closer match to TRBJ2-7, so the J assignment may be wrong. This CDR3 has 15 residues. In germline, CDR1 is SGHRS, CDR2 YFSETQ. The CDR3 sequence is CASSPLAGSNNEQYF. In DNA, the CDR3 is TGCGCCAGCAGCCCACTAGCGGGGAGCAACAATGAGCAGTACTTC.

The chain links TRBV6-1 to TRBJ2-1, with D possibly matching TRBD1 (6 bases). Germline V CDR1 and CDR2: MNHNS, SASEGT. Deletions cut 9 bases from V and 9 bases from J, with 24 bases between. The CDR3 sequence is 15 residues long. CDR3: CASFTELGGAGEQFF. CDR3 nucleotide sequence: TGTGCCAGTTTCACAGAACTAGGGGGTGCGGGTGAGCAGTTCTTC.

The chain uses TRBV3-1 and TRBJ2-3, with 8 nucleotides matching TRBD1. With 0 bases clipped from V and 2 bases from J, the junction kept 7 bases outside the gene matches. The germline V gene encodes CDR1 LGHDT and CDR2 YNNKEL (reference sequence). This CDR3 contains 17 residues. The DNA for the CDR3 is TGTGCCAGCAGCCAAGATGGACGGACAGGGATCACAGATACGCAGTATTTT. Translated: CASSQDGRTGITDTQYF.

Ten or more counts support this clonotype. The J gene is TRBJ2-7, the V gene TRBV10-1; D possibly corresponds to TRBD2 (5 bases). The CDR3 loop spans 12 amino acids. The V end lost 9 bases, the J end lost 3 bases, and 12 bases lay between the germline ends. Germline CDR1 reads WNHNN; CDR2 reads SYGVQD (reference sequence). The CDR3 sequence: CARGSGIYEQYF. CDR3 bases: TGCGCCAGGGGGAGCGGTATCTACGAGCAGTACTTC.

The V call is TRBV7-8, the J call TRBJ2-1, with 7 positions matching TRBD2. Looked up from germline, CDR1 is SGHVS and CDR2 is FQNEAQ. V was clipped by 0 bases and J by 7 bases; unmatched bases: 6. CDR3 length: 15 residues. In DNA, the CDR3 is TGTGCCAGCAGCTTAGCGCGAAGCGGGAAGAATGAGCAGTTCTTC. Translating gives CASSLARSGKNEQFF.

The chain uses TRBV20-1 and TRBJ1-4; TRBD1 aligns across 9 bases. The CDR3 loop spans 14 amino acids. Germline values: CDR1 DFQATT, CDR2 SNEGSKA (reference sequence). The V gene end was trimmed by 4 bases and the J gene end by 15 bases; junction bases not matched to a gene: 15. CDR3 sequence: CSAIGGTGRGGMFF. DNA for the CDR3: TGCAGTGCTATTGGCGGGACAGGGAGAGGAGGGATGTTTTTT.

This clonotype was observed many times. V gene TRBV11-2 combines with J gene TRBJ2-1; TRBD1 might be the D (5 bases). Trimming cost V 5 bases and J 10 bases, with 18 bases left between them. The germline V gene has CDR1 SGHAT and CDR2 FQNNGV. The length of the CDR3 is 14 residues. The CDR3 nucleotides read TGTGCCAGCAGCCCGGTCTTGGGGCCCACGGAGCAGTTCTTC. It encodes CASSPVLGPTEQFF.

The CDR3 DNA follows: TGTGCCAGTAGATCTAGCGGGAGTCGCTACGAGCAGTACTTC. Translating gives CASRSSGSRYEQYF. The chain recombines TRBV19 with TRBJ2-7; 10 nucleotides line up with TRBD2. Per the germline V gene, CDR1 is LNHDA and CDR2 is SQIVND (reference sequence). V shed 6 bases and J 3 bases; nucleotides not matched to a gene: 5. This CDR3 comprises 14 residues.

This clonotype was detected ten times or more. The gene calls are TRBV28 and TRBJ2-5, with 9 bases fitting TRBD1. The CDR3 consists of 16 residues. V shed 3 bases, J shed 3 bases, and the junction held 8 bases outside the gene matches. Germline CDR1 is MDHEN and CDR2 is SYDVKM. The CDR3, as DNA: TGTGCCAGCAGTTTTCTACAGGGGGCCTGGGAAGAGACCCAGTACTTC. It encodes CASSFLQGAWEETQYF.

On this clonotype: At one end, the junction sequence differs from germline, possibly due to a read error. This chain joins TRBV3-1 and TRBJ2-4; TRBD1 aligns across 7 bases. The CDR3 consists of 19 residues. The germline V gene encodes CDR1 LGHDT and CDR2 YNNKEL (reference sequence). CDR3 amino acids: CASSQEIRGQRIAQNIQYF. The CDR3, as DNA: TGTGCCAGCAGCCAAGAAATTAGGGGACAGAGGATAGCCCAAAACATTCAGTACTTC.

This clonotype appeared many times. The chain recombines TRBV20-1 with TRBJ2-7; D assignment may be TRBD1 or TRBD2 (5 bases each). Germline CDR1 is DFQATT and CDR2 is SNEGSKA (reference sequence). Trimming stripped 1 base from V and 3 bases from J, with 10 bases between. CDR3 length: 13 amino acids. In DNA, the CDR3 is TGCAGTGCTAGAGCTCGGGGCAGCTACGAGCAGTACTTC. Amino acid sequence: CSARARGSYEQYF.

With respect to this clonotype: A single base separates this from a much larger clone, so it may be a read error. V gene TRBV12-3 or TRBV12-4 combines with J gene TRBJ2-1; tentative D call: TRBD1 (6 bases). V was shortened by 6 bases and J by 13 bases, with 25 bases between the two germline ends. The CDR3 contains 15 residues. This CDR3 reads CASRTGALQGETQFF. The CDR3 coding sequence is TGTGCCAGCAGGACCGGGGCCCTACAGGGAGAGACCCAGTTCTTC.

CDR3 nucleotide sequence: TGCGCCAGCAGCTCGACTTCAGTTAGCGGGAGCGCCTACAATGAGCAGTTCTTC. Encoded protein: CASSSTSVSGSAYNEQFF. The rearrangement links TRBV5-1 to TRBJ2-1, with 9 bases that match TRBD2. Germline V gene lookup returns CDR1 SGHRS and CDR2 YFSETQ. The CDR3 spans 18 residues. Trimming removed 3 bases from V and 2 bases from J; junction bases left unmatched: 12.

This clonotype was found many times. The genes are TRBV12-3 or TRBV12-4 and TRBJ1-2, with 7 bases lining up with TRBD1. J lost 5 bases, V lost 5 bases, and 11 bases had no gene match. CDR3 length: 15 residues. CDR3 in amino acids: CASSAGTAERYGYTF. The CDR3 region has the DNA TGTGCCAGCAGTGCAGGGACAGCCGAACGTTATGGCTACACCTTC.

There are a few counts of this clonotype. The rearrangement uses TRBV20-1 and TRBJ2-5, with a tentative D call TRBD1 (6 bases). With 0 bases removed from V and 1 base from J, the gap between germline ends came to 9 bases. Looked up from germline, CDR1 is DFQATT and CDR2 is SNEGSKA (reference sequence). The length of the CDR3 is 14 residues. The DNA of the CDR3 is TGCAGTGCTAGAGACGGGACACGCCAAGAGACCCAGTACTTC. Protein product: CSARDGTRQETQYF.

This clonotype was picked up a small number of times. The chain uses TRBV11-3 and TRBJ2-1; TRBD2 might be the D (6 bases). V lost 4 bases, J lost 0 bases, and 7 bases lay in between. The germline V gene has CDR1 SGHNT and CDR2 YENEEA. The CDR3 totals 14 residues. The DNA of the CDR3 is TGTGCCAGCAGCTCGGACTACTCCTACAATGAGCAGTTCTTC. This codes for CASSSDYSYNEQFF.

A note on this clonotype: A single base separates this from a much larger clone, so it may be a read error. This chain connects TRBV10-3 to TRBJ1-4; no definite D call. The CDR3 is 15 residues long. In germline, CDR1 is ENHRY, CDR2 SYGVKD. The CDR3 sequence: CAISQDLATNQKLFF. CDR3 coding DNA: TGTGCCATCAGTCAGGATCTTGCAACTAATCAAAAACTGTTTTTT.

At least ten counts were recorded for this clonotype. J is TRBJ2-5 and V is TRBV29-1; 10 bases align to TRBD2. CDR3 length: 11 amino acids. Trimming cost V 4 bases and J 10 bases; bases outside gene matches: 3. Germline CDR1 SQVTM, CDR2 ANQGSEA. CDR3 amino acids: CSVVGLAVQYF. In nucleotides, the CDR3 is TGCAGCGTTGTAGGACTAGCGGTCCAGTACTTC.

This chain connects TRBV3-1 to TRBJ2-1, with 13 nucleotides matching TRBD2. Trimming at V came to 0 bases and at J to 12 bases, leaving 5 bases not matched to a gene. Germline assignment: CDR1 LGHDT and CDR2 YNNKEL (reference sequence). The CDR3 loop spans 15 amino acids. In DNA form, the CDR3 reads TGTGCCAGCAGCCAAGAGTGGGGACTAGCGGGAAGGCAGTTCTTC. It encodes CASSQEWGLAGRQFF.

This clonotype came up a few times. This rearrangement joins TRBV20-1 to TRBJ1-3, with D unresolved. Per germline, CDR1 DFQATT and CDR2 SNEGSKA (reference sequence). The CDR3 extends over 11 amino acids. Between the trimmed V and J ends, which lost 6 bases and 0 bases, there was a span of 3 bases. This chain's CDR3 is CSADSGNTIYF. The CDR3 DNA is TGCAGTGCGGACTCTGGAAACACCATATATTTT.

This clonotype appeared a few times. V gene TRBV7-2 combines with J gene TRBJ1-5, with unresolved D. Germline V CDR1 and CDR2: SGHTA, FQGNSA. Trimming cost V 5 bases and J 4 bases, with 9 bases left between them. The CDR3 has 13 amino acids. For the CDR3, the DNA is TGTGCCAGCAGCGCCTTGAGAAATCAGCCCCAGCATTTT. Translating gives CASSALRNQPQHF.

This clonotype has only a few counts. The chain joins TRBV12-3 or TRBV12-4 to TRBJ1-3; D gene uncertain. V lost 2 bases to trimming and J lost 4 bases, with 12 bases between them. The CDR3 is 15 residues long. The CDR3 nucleotides are TGTGCCAGCAGTTTAAGCTCGGGGAACGGAAACACCATATATTTT. Translated: CASSLSSGNGNTIYF.

This clonotype was detected only a few times. The chain links TRBV20-1 to TRBJ2-1; 9 bases are a match to TRBD2. The junction had 8 bases not matched to a gene; V was cut back by 5 bases and J by 3 bases. CDR3 length equals 15 residues. Germline CDR1 DFQATT, CDR2 SNEGSKA (reference sequence). The CDR3 protein is CSAFQASGIYNEQFF. The CDR3 region has the DNA TGCAGTGCTTTTCAAGCTAGCGGGATCTACAATGAGCAGTTCTTC.

In regard to this clonotype: This may be a read error: a much more frequent sequence differs by one nucleotide. The V gene is TRBV10-3, the J gene TRBJ2-5; TRBD2 matches 13 bases. The J call may be incorrect, as the DNA end agrees better with TRBJ2-1. Germline CDR1 ENHRY, CDR2 SYGVKD. The CDR3 loop spans 17 amino acids. The CDR3 DNA follows: TGTGCCATCAGTGACCTGGGGACTAGCGGGGAACAAGAGACCCAGTTCTTC. It specifies CAISDLGTSGEQETQFF.

This clonotype has just a few counts. The rearrangement uses TRBV12-3 or TRBV12-4 and TRBJ2-5; 9 positions match TRBD1. CDR3 length: 13 residues. J gave up 4 bases and V 3 bases, and 0 bases lay outside the gene matches. The CDR3 sequence: CASSLDRGETQYF. The CDR3 DNA sequence: TGTGCCAGCAGTTTGGACAGGGGAGAGACCCAGTACTTC.